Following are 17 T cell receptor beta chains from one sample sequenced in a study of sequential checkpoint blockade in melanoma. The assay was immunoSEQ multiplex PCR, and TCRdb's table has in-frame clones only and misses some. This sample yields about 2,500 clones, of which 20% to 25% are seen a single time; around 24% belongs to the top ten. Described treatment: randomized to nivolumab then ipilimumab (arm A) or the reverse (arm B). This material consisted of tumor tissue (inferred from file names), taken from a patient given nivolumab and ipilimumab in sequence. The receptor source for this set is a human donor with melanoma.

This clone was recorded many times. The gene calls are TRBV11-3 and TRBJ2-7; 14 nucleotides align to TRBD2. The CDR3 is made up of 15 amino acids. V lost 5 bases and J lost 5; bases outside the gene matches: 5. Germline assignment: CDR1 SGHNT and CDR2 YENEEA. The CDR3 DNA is TGTGCCAGCAGCCCGGGACTAGCGGGAGCTCACGAGCAGTACTTC. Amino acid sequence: CASSPGLAGAHEQYF.

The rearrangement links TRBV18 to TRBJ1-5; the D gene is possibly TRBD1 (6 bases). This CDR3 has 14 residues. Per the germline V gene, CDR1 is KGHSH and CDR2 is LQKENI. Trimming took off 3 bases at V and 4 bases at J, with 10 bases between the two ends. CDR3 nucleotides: TGTGCCAGCTCACCCCCCGGACAGAATCAGCCCCAGCATTTT. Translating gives CASSPPGQNQPQHF.

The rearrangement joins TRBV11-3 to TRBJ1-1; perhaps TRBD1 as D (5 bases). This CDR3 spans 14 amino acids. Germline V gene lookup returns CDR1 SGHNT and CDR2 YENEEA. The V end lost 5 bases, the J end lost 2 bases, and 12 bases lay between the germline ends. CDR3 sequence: CASSRGAANTEAFF. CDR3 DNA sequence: TGTGCCAGCAGCCGAGGGGCAGCAAACACTGAAGCTTTCTTT. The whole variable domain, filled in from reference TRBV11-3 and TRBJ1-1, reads EAGVVQSPRYKIIEKKQPVAFWCNPISGHNTLYWYLQNLGQGPELLIRYENEEAVDDSQLPKDRFSAERLKGVDSTLKIQPAELGDSAVYLCASSRGAANTEAFFGQGTRLTVV.

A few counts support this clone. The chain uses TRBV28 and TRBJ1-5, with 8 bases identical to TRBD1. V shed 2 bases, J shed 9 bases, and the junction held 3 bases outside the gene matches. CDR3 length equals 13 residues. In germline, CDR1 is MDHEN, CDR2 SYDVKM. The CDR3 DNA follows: TGTGCCAGCAGTTTAAACAGGGGGGTGCCCCAGCATTTT. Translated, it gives CASSLNRGVPQHF.

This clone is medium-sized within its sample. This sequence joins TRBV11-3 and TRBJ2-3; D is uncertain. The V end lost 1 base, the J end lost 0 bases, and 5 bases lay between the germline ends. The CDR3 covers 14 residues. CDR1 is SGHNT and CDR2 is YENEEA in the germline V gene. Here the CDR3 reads CASSLGASTDTQYF. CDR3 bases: TGTGCCAGCAGCTTAGGGGCTAGCACAGATACGCAGTATTTT.

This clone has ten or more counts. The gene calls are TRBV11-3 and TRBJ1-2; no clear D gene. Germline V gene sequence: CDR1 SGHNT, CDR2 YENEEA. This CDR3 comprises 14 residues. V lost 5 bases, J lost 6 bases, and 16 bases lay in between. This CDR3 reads CASSVNHGVDGYTF. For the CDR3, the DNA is TGTGCCAGCAGCGTAAATCACGGGGTAGATGGCTACACCTTC.

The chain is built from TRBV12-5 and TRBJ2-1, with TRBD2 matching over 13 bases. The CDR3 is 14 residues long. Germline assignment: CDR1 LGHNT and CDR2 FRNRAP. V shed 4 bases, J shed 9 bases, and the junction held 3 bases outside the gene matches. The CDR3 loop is CASGSRLAGGEQFF. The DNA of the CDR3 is TGTGCTAGTGGTTCTAGACTAGCGGGAGGTGAGCAGTTCTTC.

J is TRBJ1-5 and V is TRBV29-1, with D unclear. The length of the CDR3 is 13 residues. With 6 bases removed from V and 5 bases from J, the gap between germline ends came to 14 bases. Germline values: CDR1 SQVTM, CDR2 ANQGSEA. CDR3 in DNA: TGCAGCGTCGCATCAGGAATTTATCAGCCCCAGCATTTT. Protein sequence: CSVASGIYQPQHF.

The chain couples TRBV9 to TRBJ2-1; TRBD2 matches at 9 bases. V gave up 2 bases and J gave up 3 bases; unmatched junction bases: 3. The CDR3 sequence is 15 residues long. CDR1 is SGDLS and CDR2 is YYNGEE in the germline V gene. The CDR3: CASSVVLAGYNEQFF. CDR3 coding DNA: TGTGCCAGCAGCGTGGTACTAGCGGGCTACAATGAGCAGTTCTTC.

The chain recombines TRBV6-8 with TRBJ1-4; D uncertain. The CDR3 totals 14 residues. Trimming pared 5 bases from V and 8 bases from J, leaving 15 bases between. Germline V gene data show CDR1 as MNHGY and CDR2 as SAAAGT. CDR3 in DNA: TGTGCCAGCAGTCCCGACTGGCTTGAAGAAAAACTGTTTTTT. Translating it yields CASSPDWLEEKLFF.

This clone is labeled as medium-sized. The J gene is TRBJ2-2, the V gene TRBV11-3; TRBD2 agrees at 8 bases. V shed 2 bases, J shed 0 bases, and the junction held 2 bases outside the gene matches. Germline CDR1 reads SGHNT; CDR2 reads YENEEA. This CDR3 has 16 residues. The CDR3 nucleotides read TGTGCCAGCAGCTTACGGGGGGGAGCGAACACCGGGGAGCTGTTTTTT. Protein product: CASSLRGGANTGELFF.

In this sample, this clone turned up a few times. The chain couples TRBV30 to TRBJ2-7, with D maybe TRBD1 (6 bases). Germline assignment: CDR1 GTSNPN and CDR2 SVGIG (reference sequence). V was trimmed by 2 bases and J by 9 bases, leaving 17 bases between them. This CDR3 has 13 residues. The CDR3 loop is CAWSTGTLLGQYF. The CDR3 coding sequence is TGTGCCTGGAGTACTGGGACACTATTAGGGCAGTACTTC.

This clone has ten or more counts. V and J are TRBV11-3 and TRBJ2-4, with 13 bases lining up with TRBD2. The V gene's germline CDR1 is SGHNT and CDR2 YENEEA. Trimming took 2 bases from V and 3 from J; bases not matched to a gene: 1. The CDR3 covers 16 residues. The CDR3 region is CASSLRLAGGKNIQYF. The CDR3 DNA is TGTGCCAGCAGCTTAAGACTAGCGGGAGGCAAAAACATTCAGTACTTC.

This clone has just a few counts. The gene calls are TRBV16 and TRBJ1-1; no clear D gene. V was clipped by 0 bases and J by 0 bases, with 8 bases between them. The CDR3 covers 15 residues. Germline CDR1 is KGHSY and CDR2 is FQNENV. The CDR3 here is CASSQSAVVNTEAFF. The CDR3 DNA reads TGTGCCAGCAGCCAATCAGCGGTGGTGAACACTGAAGCTTTCTTT.

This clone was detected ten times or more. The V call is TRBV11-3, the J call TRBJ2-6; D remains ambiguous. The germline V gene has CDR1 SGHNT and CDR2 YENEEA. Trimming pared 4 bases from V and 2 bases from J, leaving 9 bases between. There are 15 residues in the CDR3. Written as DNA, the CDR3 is TGTGCCAGCAGCTCACGCAGCACTGGGGCCAACGTCCTGACTTTC. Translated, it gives CASSSRSTGANVLTF.

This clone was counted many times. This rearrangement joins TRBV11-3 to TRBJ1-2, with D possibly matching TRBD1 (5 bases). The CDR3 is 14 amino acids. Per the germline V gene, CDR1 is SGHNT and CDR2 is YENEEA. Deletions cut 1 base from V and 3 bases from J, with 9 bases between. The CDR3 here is CASSLGSRDYGYTF. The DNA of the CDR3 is TGTGCCAGCAGCTTAGGAAGCAGGGACTATGGCTACACCTTC.

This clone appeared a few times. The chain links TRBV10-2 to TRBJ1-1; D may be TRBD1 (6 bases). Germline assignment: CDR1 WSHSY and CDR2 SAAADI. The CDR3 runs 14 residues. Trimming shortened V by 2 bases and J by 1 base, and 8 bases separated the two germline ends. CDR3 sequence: CASSEPDRNTEAFF. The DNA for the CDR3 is TGCGCCAGCAGTGAGCCGGACAGGAACACTGAAGCTTTCTTT.